The rows below give T cell receptor beta chains drawn from one sample of a study of OX40 agonist ivuxolimab in advanced cancers. Using immunoSEQ multiplex PCR, the repertoire was profiled, and TCRdb retains in-frame clones only, with some absent. The sample carries more than 45,000 clones, 83% recorded once. Sequenced material: CD4+ or CD8+ T cells sorted from blood, taken in a trial of the OX40 agonist ivuxolimab. The receptors were gathered from an adult with an advanced solid tumor such as melanoma, head and neck, liver or kidney cancer. Each CDR3 is given with its conserved first and last residue. Each record gives: CDR3 length, J gene, V gene, clone size, D gene, CDR3 protein, CDR3 DNA. The D gene is left open where the match is weak. Clone size is shown for a subset of rows, as once, few, many or a class of expanded clone.

CDR3 length: 14; J gene: TRBJ2-7; V gene: TRBV7-3; clone size: NA; D gene: NA; CDR3 protein: CASSLTRVSHEQYF; CDR3 DNA: TGTGCCAGCAGCTTAACGAGGGTCTCCCACGAGCAGTACTTC
CDR3 length: 14; J gene: TRBJ2-2; V gene: TRBV19; clone size: NA; D gene: TRBD1; CDR3 protein: CASSNQGAIGELFF; CDR3 DNA: TGTGCCAGTAGTAACCAGGGGGCCATCGGGGAGCTGTTTTTT
CDR3 length: 15; J gene: TRBJ1-1; V gene: TRBV5-1; clone size: NA; D gene: NA; CDR3 protein: CASSVDTPENTEAFF; CDR3 DNA: TGCGCCAGCAGCGTGGACACCCCCGAGAACACTGAAGCTTTCTTT
CDR3 length: 14; J gene: TRBJ1-2; V gene: TRBV30; clone size: NA; D gene: NA; CDR3 protein: CAWKKSPGNYGYTF; CDR3 DNA: TGTGCCTGGAAAAAATCCCCCGGAAACTATGGCTACACCTTC
CDR3 length: 13; J gene: TRBJ1-5; V gene: TRBV18; clone size: NA; D gene: NA; CDR3 protein: CASSRDDYQPQHF; CDR3 DNA: TGTGCCAGCTCACGGGACGACTATCAGCCCCAGCATTTT
CDR3 length: 15; J gene: TRBJ2-7; V gene: TRBV6-6; clone size: NA; D gene: TRBD1; CDR3 protein: CASGEPGTAAYEQYF; CDR3 DNA: TGTGCCAGCGGCGAGCCCGGGACAGCCGCCTACGAGCAGTACTTC
CDR3 length: 15; J gene: TRBJ1-2; V gene: TRBV15; clone size: NA; D gene: NA; CDR3 protein: CATSRDLGGGYGYTF; CDR3 DNA: TGTGCCACCAGCAGAGATCTCGGGGGCGGCTATGGCTACACCTTC
CDR3 length: 16; J gene: TRBJ2-5; V gene: TRBV7-2; clone size: NA; D gene: NA; CDR3 protein: CASSSPHELGQETQYF; CDR3 DNA: TGTGCCAGCAGCTCGCCCCACGAACTAGGCCAAGAGACCCAGTACTTC
CDR3 length: 15; J gene: TRBJ2-1; V gene: TRBV10-2; clone size: NA; D gene: NA; CDR3 protein: CASRRGFSDLYEQFF; CDR3 DNA: TGCGCCAGCAGGCGCGGGTTCTCGGATCTTTATGAGCAGTTCTTC
CDR3 length: 12; J gene: TRBJ2-3; V gene: TRBV19; clone size: NA; D gene: TRBD1; CDR3 protein: CAIQGAGDAQYF; CDR3 DNA: TGTGCCATACAGGGGGCCGGAGATGCGCAGTATTTT
CDR3 length: 15; J gene: TRBJ1-4; V gene: TRBV7-9; clone size: NA; D gene: NA; CDR3 protein: CASSLVLGVYEKLFF; CDR3 DNA: TGTGCCAGCAGCTTAGTCTTAGGGGTGTACGAAAAACTGTTTTTT
CDR3 length: 13; J gene: TRBJ1-1; V gene: TRBV21-1; clone size: NA; D gene: NA; CDR3 protein: CASLGRLDTEAFF; CDR3 DNA: TGTGCCAGCCTGGGGAGGTTGGACACTGAAGCTTTCTTT
CDR3 length: 16; J gene: TRBJ2-1; V gene: TRBV19; clone size: NA; D gene: NA; CDR3 protein: CASSPGIGVLSHEQFF; CDR3 DNA: TGTGCCAGTAGTCCAGGGATCGGGGTCCTCTCCCATGAGCAGTTCTTC
CDR3 length: 12; J gene: TRBJ2-7; V gene: TRBV6-1; clone size: once; D gene: NA; CDR3 protein: CASRPVSYEQYF; CDR3 DNA: TGTGCCAGCAGGCCAGTTTCCTACGAGCAGTACTTC
CDR3 length: 15; J gene: TRBJ2-5; V gene: TRBV18; clone size: few; D gene: NA; CDR3 protein: CASSPRLNSEETQYF; CDR3 DNA: TGTGCCAGCTCACCGAGACTCAATTCGGAAGAGACCCAGTACTTC
CDR3 length: 17; J gene: TRBJ2-2; V gene: TRBV4-2; clone size: NA; D gene: TRBD1; CDR3 protein: CASSQDLTGVDTGELFF; CDR3 DNA: TGTGCCAGCAGCCAAGATCTCACAGGGGTGGACACCGGGGAGCTGTTTTTT
CDR3 length: 14; J gene: TRBJ1-6; V gene: TRBV7-2; clone size: NA; D gene: NA; CDR3 protein: CASSWGPHNSPLHF; CDR3 DNA: TGTGCCAGCAGCTGGGGGCCCCATAATTCACCCCTCCACTTT
CDR3 length: 9; J gene: TRBJ1-1; V gene: TRBV20-1; clone size: NA; D gene: NA; CDR3 protein: CSARGPAFF; CDR3 DNA: TGCAGTGCTAGAGGACCGGCTTTCTTT
CDR3 length: 13; J gene: TRBJ1-2; V gene: TRBV29-1; clone size: NA; D gene: NA; CDR3 protein: CSVEKTGAYGYTF; CDR3 DNA: TGCAGCGTTGAAAAAACAGGAGCCTATGGCTACACCTTC
CDR3 length: 14; J gene: TRBJ2-5; V gene: TRBV7-2; clone size: few; D gene: TRBD1; CDR3 protein: CASSLIGTAETQYF; CDR3 DNA: TGTGCCAGCAGCCTAATCGGGACAGCAGAGACCCAGTACTTC
CDR3 length: 13; J gene: TRBJ1-4; V gene: TRBV6-1; clone size: NA; D gene: TRBD1; CDR3 protein: CASTGTGTEKLFF; CDR3 DNA: TGTGCCAGCACCGGGACAGGGACGGAAAAACTGTTTTTT
CDR3 length: 17; J gene: TRBJ2-5; V gene: TRBV4-3; clone size: NA; D gene: TRBD2; CDR3 protein: CASSQVLLAGGPETQYF; CDR3 DNA: TGCGCCAGCAGCCAAGTACTACTAGCGGGGGGGCCAGAGACCCAGTACTTC
CDR3 length: 15; J gene: TRBJ1-6; V gene: TRBV5-6; clone size: NA; D gene: NA; CDR3 protein: CASSLGGFLNSPLHF; CDR3 DNA: TGTGCCAGCAGCTTGGGCGGGTTCCTAAATTCACCCCTCCACTTT
CDR3 length: 16; J gene: TRBJ2-1; V gene: TRBV7-2; clone size: few; D gene: TRBD2; CDR3 protein: CASRLGLAGGQGEQFF; CDR3 DNA: TGTGCCAGCAGGCTTGGACTAGCGGGGGGGCAGGGCGAGCAGTTCTTC
CDR3 length: 15; J gene: TRBJ1-2; V gene: TRBV9; clone size: NA; D gene: NA; CDR3 protein: CASSVGMEGPYGYTF; CDR3 DNA: TGTGCCAGCAGCGTGGGAATGGAGGGTCCCTATGGCTACACCTTC
CDR3 length: 15; J gene: TRBJ2-5; V gene: TRBV5-1; clone size: medium-sized; D gene: TRBD2; CDR3 protein: CASSLTSARQETQYF; CDR3 DNA: TGCGCCAGCAGCTTGACTAGCGCACGCCAAGAGACCCAGTACTTC
CDR3 length: 13; J gene: TRBJ2-7; V gene: TRBV18; clone size: NA; D gene: TRBD2; CDR3 protein: CASSQRGPYEQYF; CDR3 DNA: TGTGCCAGCTCACAGCGGGGGCCCTACGAGCAGTACTTC
CDR3 length: 15; J gene: TRBJ1-1; V gene: TRBV18; clone size: NA; D gene: TRBD1; CDR3 protein: CASSLQAGQGTEAFF; CDR3 DNA: TGTGCCAGCTCGCTACAGGCAGGACAGGGGACTGAAGCTTTCTTT
CDR3 length: 14; J gene: TRBJ2-2; V gene: TRBV5-6; clone size: NA; D gene: TRBD1; CDR3 protein: CASRITGDTGELFF; CDR3 DNA: TGTGCCAGCAGAATAACAGGGGACACCGGGGAGCTGTTTTTT
CDR3 length: 12; J gene: TRBJ2-1; V gene: TRBV10-3; clone size: NA; D gene: NA; CDR3 protein: CAISEWGSEQFF; CDR3 DNA: TGTGCCATCAGTGAGTGGGGCTCTGAGCAGTTCTTC
CDR3 length: 15; J gene: TRBJ2-7; V gene: TRBV15; clone size: NA; D gene: TRBD1; CDR3 protein: CATSRSRQGPYEQYF; CDR3 DNA: TGTGCCACCAGCAGATCCCGACAGGGTCCCTACGAGCAGTACTTC
CDR3 length: 12; J gene: TRBJ2-7; V gene: TRBV6-5; clone size: NA; D gene: NA; CDR3 protein: CASSWSTAPVYF; CDR3 DNA: TGTGCCAGCAGTTGGTCGACGGCCCCCGTGTACTTC